The source of this T cell receptor beta chain is a study of T cell repertoires in aging, cancer and after chemotherapy. The overall study: Donor ages fell into six groups from 30 or younger up to 70 or older. Chronic lymphocytic leukemia patients on fludarabine- or bendamustine-based regimens gave paired samples before and after chemotherapy.

TRB rearrangements spanning V, D and J were amplified using mixed TRB-A/B primers. TCRdb reprocessed the multiplex PCR reads with MiXCR, giving one entry per CDR3 protein. The sample has roughly 1,800 distinct CDR3 sequences, 55% to 70% seen once. Peripheral blood genomic DNA, not sorted cells or RNA, was the template. For this clonotype: Its antigen is not identified.

V dropped 0 bases and J dropped 5 bases, with 8 bases sitting between them. Germline CDR1 reads SGHVS; CDR2 reads FNYEAQ. This CDR3 region has 14 residues. Regarding the study as a whole: In cancer patients, declining TCR diversity with age involved lost richness and lost evenness. In each cancer cohort, median generation probability increased across chemotherapy, suggesting thymic output rebounded.

The receptor was isolated from a human donor with a blood cancer. Sequenced: blood. The chain joins TRBV7-6 to TRBJ1-5, with no clear D. In DNA, the CDR3 is TGTGCCAGCAGCTTAGCGCCAGCCGATCAGCCCCAGCATTTT. Protein sequence: CASSLAPADQPQHF.